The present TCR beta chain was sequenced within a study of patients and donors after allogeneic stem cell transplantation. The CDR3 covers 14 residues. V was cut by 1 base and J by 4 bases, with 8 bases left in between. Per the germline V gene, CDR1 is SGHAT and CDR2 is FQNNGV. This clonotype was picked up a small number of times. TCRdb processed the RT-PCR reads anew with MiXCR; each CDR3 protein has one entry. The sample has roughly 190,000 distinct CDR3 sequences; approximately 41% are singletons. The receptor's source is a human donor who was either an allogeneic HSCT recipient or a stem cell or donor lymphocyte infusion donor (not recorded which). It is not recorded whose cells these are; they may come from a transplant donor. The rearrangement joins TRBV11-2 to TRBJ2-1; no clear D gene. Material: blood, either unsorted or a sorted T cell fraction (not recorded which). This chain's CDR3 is CASSLVYSYNEQFF. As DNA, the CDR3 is TGTGCCAGCAGCTTAGTTTACAGTTACAATGAGCAGTTCTTC.